This T cell receptor beta chain derives from a study of T cell repertoires in cytomegalovirus infection. Study context: Both a matching HLA type and CMV infection were indicated by public TCR beta signatures.

As for this clonotype: Its target is unknown.

MiXCR, applied by TCRdb to the reads, yields one record per CDR3 protein. The sample carries 900,000 to 950,000 distinct CDR3 sequences, approximately 30% recorded once. CDR3 size: 15 residues. V gave up 6 bases and J gave up 0 bases, with 12 bases separating them. CDR1 MNHNS and CDR2 SASEGT come from the germline V gene. The sequences come from cultured CD8+ T cells from PBMCs, collected from culture after CMV antigen stimulation. The chain has TRBV6-1 and TRBJ2-1; D is uncertain. The receptor's source is a human donor in good health (CMV status not recorded). Some clones in this sample may be carry-over from other donors' samples. The CDR3 here is CASSPRFSSYNEQFF. The CDR3 DNA reads as TGTGCCAGCAGCCCCAGGTTCAGCTCCTACAATGAGCAGTTCTTC.